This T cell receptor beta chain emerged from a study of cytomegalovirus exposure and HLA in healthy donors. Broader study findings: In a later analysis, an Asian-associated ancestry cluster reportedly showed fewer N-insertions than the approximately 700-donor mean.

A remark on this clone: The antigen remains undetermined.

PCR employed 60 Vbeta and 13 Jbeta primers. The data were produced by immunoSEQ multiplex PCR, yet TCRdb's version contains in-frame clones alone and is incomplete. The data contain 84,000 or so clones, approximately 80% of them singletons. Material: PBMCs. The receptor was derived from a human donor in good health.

CDR3: CATSRTGGLEKLFF. The CDR3 DNA is TGTGCCACCAGCCGAACAGGGGGCCTTGAAAAACTGTTTTTT. The chain recombines TRBV15 with TRBJ1-4; 9 positions agree with TRBD1. J lost 7 bases, V lost 5 bases, and 5 bases had no gene match. Germline loops: CDR1 LNHNV, CDR2 YYDKDF (reference sequence). CDR3 length: 14 residues.